This is a list of T cell receptor beta chains from one sample in a study of blood T cells in healthy people across ages. A single record per CDR3 protein comes from TCRdb applying MiXCR to the 5' RACE reads. The sample includes 600,000 or so distinct CDR3 sequences, approximately 30% of them seen just once. Sequencing was done on a sample of blood. Source of these receptors: a woman of 80 years or more in good health. The CDR3 runs from the conserved cysteine through the conserved F or W. The order of the fields is CDR3 protein, CDR3 DNA, D gene, CDR3 length, J gene, V gene, clone size. A D gene is named only where the DNA matches it firmly. Only part of the rows carry a size: once, few, many, or a class if the clone is expanded.

CATSEGQGVPNTGELFF	TGTGCCACCAGTGAGGGACAGGGAGTCCCGAACACCGGGGAGCTGTTTTTT	TRBD1	17	TRBJ2-2	TRBV24-1	-
CASNSGGSYGYTF	TGTGCCAGCAACTCCGGGGGTTCCTATGGCTACACCTTC	-	13	TRBJ1-2	TRBV12-3/TRBV12-4	many
CASSLGGWYGYTF	TGTGCCAGCAGTTTAGGAGGCTGGTATGGCTACACCTTC	-	13	TRBJ1-2	TRBV12-3/TRBV12-4	many
CSARRDGNQPQHF	TGCAGTGCTCGGCGTGACGGCAATCAGCCCCAGCATTTT	-	13	TRBJ1-5	TRBV20-1	many
CASSPLGGSSPTEQYF	TGTGCCAGCAGCCCCTTGGGCGGTTCCTCCCCTACCGAGCAGTACTTC	-	16	TRBJ2-7	TRBV7-2	-
CASSFGTGPYGYTF	TGTGCCAGCAGCTTCGGGACAGGACCATATGGCTACACCTTC	TRBD1	14	TRBJ1-2	TRBV7-2	many
CASSKGTGVNQPQHF	TGTGCCAGTAGTAAGGGGACAGGGGTTAATCAGCCCCAGCATTTT	TRBD1	15	TRBJ1-5	TRBV19	-
CASSWGRDQAFF	TGTGCCAGCAGCTGGGGCCGGGACCAAGCTTTCTTT	-	12	TRBJ1-1	TRBV7-9	few
CASSLLPGGGYTF	TGCGCCAGCAGCTTGCTGCCAGGGGGCGGCTACACCTTC	TRBD1	13	TRBJ1-2	TRBV5-1	-
CASSALQGSYNEQFF	TGTGCCAGCAGTGCCCTGCAGGGATCCTACAATGAGCAGTTCTTC	-	15	TRBJ2-1	TRBV25-1	many
CASSATGGWYEQYF	TGTGCCAGCAGCGCTACAGGGGGCTGGTACGAGCAGTACTTC	TRBD1	14	TRBJ2-7	TRBV7-3	many
CASSLEVGQGQETQYF	TGTGCTAGCAGCTTAGAAGTTGGACAGGGCCAAGAGACCCAGTACTTC	TRBD1	16	TRBJ2-5	TRBV7-7	-
CASSRTSFSGEQYF	TGCGCCAGCAGCCGGACTAGTTTCTCGGGCGAGCAGTACTTC	TRBD2	14	TRBJ2-7	TRBV5-1	few
CASRPRGWDRLRAEAFF	TGTGCCAGCAGACCCCGAGGCTGGGACCGACTCAGGGCTGAAGCTTTCTTT	-	17	TRBJ1-1	TRBV28	few
CSVGGTAMSTEAFF	TGCAGCGTGGGGGGGACAGCTATGAGCACTGAAGCTTTCTTT	TRBD1	14	TRBJ1-1	TRBV29-1	-
CASSVTGLRSPLHF	TGCGCCAGCAGCGTGACAGGGCTCCGTTCACCCCTCCACTTT	TRBD1	14	TRBJ1-6	TRBV5-1	-
CASSLGQGMGETQYF	TGTGCTAGCAGCTTGGGACAGGGGATGGGGGAGACCCAGTACTTC	TRBD1	15	TRBJ2-5	TRBV7-7	many
CAGSEAPGRGYGYTF	TGTGCCGGCAGTGAAGCACCGGGGCGCGGCTATGGCTACACCTTC	-	15	TRBJ1-2	TRBV2	-
CSAPAAGGRDTDTQYF	TGCAGTGCACCCGCGGCGGGGGGGCGGGACACGGATACGCAGTATTTT	TRBD2	16	TRBJ2-3	TRBV20-1	-
CASRGQGTYEQYF	TGTGCCAGCAGGGGTCAGGGGACCTACGAGCAGTACTTC	-	13	TRBJ2-7	TRBV28	many
CSSREGAPEAFF	TGCAGCTCCCGGGAAGGGGCCCCCGAAGCTTTCTTT	-	12	TRBJ1-1	TRBV29-1	few
CASTENTEAFF	TGTGCCAGCACAGAGAACACTGAAGCTTTCTTT	-	11	TRBJ1-1	TRBV21-1	few
CASSYAEGYGYTF	TGTGCCAGCAGTTACGCTGAGGGCTATGGCTACACCTTC	-	13	TRBJ1-2	TRBV27	many
CSAWGGGLGYEQYF	TGCAGTGCTTGGGGGGGGGGATTGGGCTACGAGCAGTACTTC	TRBD2	14	TRBJ2-7	TRBV20-1	many
CSVESRYNEQYF	TGCAGCGTTGAAAGTCGGTACAATGAGCAGTACTTC	-	12	TRBJ2-7	TRBV29-1	few
CASSQDPELHYGHTF	TGCGCTAGCAGCCAAGATCCGGAACTGCACTATGGCCACACCTTC	-	15	TRBJ1-2	TRBV4-1	-
CASSQEGDAKNIQYF	TGCGCCAGCAGCCAAGAAGGGGATGCCAAAAACATTCAGTACTTC	-	15	TRBJ2-4	TRBV4-3	many
CASSLVSGYEQYF	TGTGCCAGCAGCTTAGTTAGCGGCTACGAGCAGTACTTC	-	13	TRBJ2-7	TRBV12-3/TRBV12-4	many
CSVERWSTEAFF	TGCAGCGTTGAGCGGTGGAGCACTGAAGCTTTCTTT	-	12	TRBJ1-1	TRBV29-1	many
CSALATNEKRFF	TGCAGTGCACTCGCAACTAATGAAAAACGGTTTTTT	-	12	TRBJ1-4	TRBV20-1	-
CATSRRRGPDTQYF	TGTGCCACCAGTAGGAGAAGAGGGCCAGATACGCAGTATTTT	-	14	TRBJ2-3	TRBV15	many
CASSGFLGLSTQYF	TGTGCCAGCAGTGGTTTTCTCGGGCTTAGCACGCAGTATTTT	-	14	TRBJ2-3	TRBV2	many
CAREEFLSYEQYF	TGTGCCAGGGAAGAGTTTCTATCCTACGAGCAGTACTTC	-	13	TRBJ2-7	TRBV2	once
CASSFRVGAGDTQYF	TGTGCCAGCAGCTTCCGCGTGGGAGCGGGGGATACGCAGTATTTT	TRBD2	15	TRBJ2-3	TRBV11-1	many
CATSGGQGRNIQYF	TGTGCCACCAGCGGAGGACAGGGACGAAACATTCAGTACTTC	TRBD1	14	TRBJ2-4	TRBV15	many
CASSLSSGIRDEQYF	TGTGCCAGCAGTTTATCTTCCGGGATTAGGGACGAGCAGTACTTC	-	15	TRBJ2-7	TRBV12-3/TRBV12-4	-
CASSVIPGAYEQYF	TGTGCCAGCAGCGTAATCCCGGGGGCCTACGAGCAGTACTTC	-	14	TRBJ2-7	TRBV9	many
CASSYSQGDIYNEQFF	TGTGCCAGCAGTTACTCGCAGGGGGACATCTACAATGAGCAGTTCTTC	TRBD1	16	TRBJ2-1	TRBV6-2/TRBV6-3	many
CASSRDGNTDTQYF	TGTGCCAGCAGCCGGGACGGGAACACAGATACGCAGTATTTT	-	14	TRBJ2-3	TRBV7-2	many
CASNRVSRGELFF	TGTGCCAGCAACCGGGTCTCGCGGGGGGAGCTGTTTTTT	-	13	TRBJ2-2	TRBV2	-
CASSLGGNGQPQHF	TGCGCCAGCAGCTTGGGAGGGAACGGGCAGCCCCAGCATTTT	-	14	TRBJ1-5	TRBV5-1	many